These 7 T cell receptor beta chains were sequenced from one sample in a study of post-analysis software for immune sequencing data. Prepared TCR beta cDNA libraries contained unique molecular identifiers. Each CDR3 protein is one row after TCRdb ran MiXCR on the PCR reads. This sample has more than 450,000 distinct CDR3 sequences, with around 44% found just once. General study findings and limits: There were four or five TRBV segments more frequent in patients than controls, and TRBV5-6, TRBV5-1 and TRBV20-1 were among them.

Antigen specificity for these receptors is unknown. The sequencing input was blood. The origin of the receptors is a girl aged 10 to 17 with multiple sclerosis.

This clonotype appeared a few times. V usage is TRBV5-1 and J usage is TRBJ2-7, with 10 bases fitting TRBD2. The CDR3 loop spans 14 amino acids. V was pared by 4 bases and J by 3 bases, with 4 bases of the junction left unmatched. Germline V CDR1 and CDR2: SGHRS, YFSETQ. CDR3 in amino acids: CASSASGSIYEQYF. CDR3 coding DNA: TGCGCCAGCAGCGCTAGCGGGAGTATCTACGAGCAGTACTTC.

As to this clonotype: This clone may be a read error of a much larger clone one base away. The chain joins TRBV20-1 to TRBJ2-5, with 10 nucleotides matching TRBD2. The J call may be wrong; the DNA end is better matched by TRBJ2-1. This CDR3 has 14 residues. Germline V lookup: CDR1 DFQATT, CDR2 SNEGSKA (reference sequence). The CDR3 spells CSARGTSGQETQFF. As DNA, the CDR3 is TGCAGTGCTAGAGGGACTAGCGGCCAAGAGACCCAGTTCTTC.

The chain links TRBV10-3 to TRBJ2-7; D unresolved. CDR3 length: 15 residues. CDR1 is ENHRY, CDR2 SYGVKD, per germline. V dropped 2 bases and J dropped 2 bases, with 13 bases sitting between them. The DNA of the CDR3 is TGTGCCATCAGTGAGAGGGTGGACGGTACCTACGAGCAGTACTTC. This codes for CAISERVDGTYEQYF.

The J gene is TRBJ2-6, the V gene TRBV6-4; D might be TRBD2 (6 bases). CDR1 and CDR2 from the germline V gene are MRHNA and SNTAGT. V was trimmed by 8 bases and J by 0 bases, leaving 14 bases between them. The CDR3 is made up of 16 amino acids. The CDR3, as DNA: TGTGCCAGCGGAGAGACGGGAGACTCTGGGGCCAACGTCCTGACTTTC. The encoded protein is CASGETGDSGANVLTF.

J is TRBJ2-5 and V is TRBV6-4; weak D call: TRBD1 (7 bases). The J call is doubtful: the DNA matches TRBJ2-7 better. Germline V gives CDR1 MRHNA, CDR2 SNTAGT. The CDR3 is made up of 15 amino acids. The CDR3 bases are TGTGCCAGCACAGGGGGGAGACTATCTTCCTACGAGCAGTACTTC. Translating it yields CASTGGRLSSYEQYF.

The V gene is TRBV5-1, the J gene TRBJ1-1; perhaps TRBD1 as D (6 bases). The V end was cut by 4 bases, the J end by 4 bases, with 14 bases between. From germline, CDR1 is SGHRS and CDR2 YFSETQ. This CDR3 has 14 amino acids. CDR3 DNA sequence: TGCGCCAGCAGCCTACAGGGCACCGGCACTGAAGCTTTCTTT. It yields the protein CASSLQGTGTEAFF.

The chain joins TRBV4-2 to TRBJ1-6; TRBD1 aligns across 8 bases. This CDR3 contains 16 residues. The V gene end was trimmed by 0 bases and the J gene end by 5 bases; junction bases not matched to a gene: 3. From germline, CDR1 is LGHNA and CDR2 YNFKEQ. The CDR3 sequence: CASSQEGTGDNSPLHF. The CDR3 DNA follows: TGTGCCAGCAGCCAAGAAGGGACAGGCGATAATTCACCCCTCCACTTT.